The 32 T cell receptor beta chains below all came from one sample that was sequenced in a study of blood T cell repertoires in COVID-19. The protocol was immunoSEQ multiplex PCR, while the TCRdb copy is restricted to in-frame clones and leaves out a portion. Among 250,000 or so clones listed, around 90% were seen once. The specimen sequenced was peripheral blood. The receptors derive from a woman in her sixties with COVID-19, enrolled during active disease.

The rearrangement uses TRBV7-9 and TRBJ2-7; D unresolved. Trimming removed 1 base from V and 2 bases from J, with 9 bases in between. CDR1 is SEHNR and CDR2 is FQNEAQ in the germline V gene (reference sequence). This CDR3 contains 14 residues. This CDR3 reads CASSLVGTTYEQYF. Here the CDR3 DNA reads TGTGCCAGCAGCTTAGTTGGTACAACCTACGAGCAGTACTTC.

The rearrangement uses TRBV19 and TRBJ1-5; TRBD1 might be the D (6 bases). The CDR3 loop spans 18 amino acids. The germline CDR1 and CDR2 sequences are LNHDA and SQIVND (reference sequence). V gave up 4 bases and J gave up 3 bases, with 22 bases separating them. In DNA, the CDR3 is TGTGCCAGTAGTACCCGGGGGGGGGCCTCGAGACCCAATCAGCCCCAGCATTTT. Translating gives CASSTRGGASRPNQPQHF.

This chain uses TRBV7-2 with TRBJ2-5; perhaps TRBD1 as D (6 bases). CDR3 size: 15 residues. Trimming shortened V by 3 bases and J by 5 bases, and 16 bases separated the two germline ends. CDR1 is SGHTA and CDR2 is FQGNSA in the germline V gene. DNA for the CDR3: TGTGCCAGCAGCTTCAGGGGCTCAAAGGAGGAGACCCAGTACTTC. It codes for CASSFRGSKEETQYF.

This clone was observed a few times. The chain is built from TRBV7-2 and TRBJ1-1; TRBD1 might be the D (5 bases). The CDR3 covers 14 residues. The germline gives CDR1 SGHTA, CDR2 FQGNSA. The ends were cut back, 6 bases at V and 1 base at J, with 12 bases in the middle. This CDR3 reads CASRSWRGNTEAFF. The CDR3 DNA reads as TGTGCCAGCAGGTCGTGGAGGGGGAACACTGAAGCTTTCTTT.

The rearrangement links TRBV25-1 to TRBJ1-4; possible D gene TRBD1, 6 bases. Germline CDR1 reads MGHDK; CDR2 reads SYGVNS. CDR3 length equals 14 residues. Trimming removed 6 bases from V and 2 bases from J, with 10 bases in between. The CDR3 is CASSLTGTNEKLFF. CDR3 bases: TGTGCCAGCAGCCTAACAGGGACTAATGAAAAACTGTTTTTT. Combining the CDR3 with reference TRBV25-1 and TRBJ1-4 gives the whole variable domain EADIYQTPRYLVIGTGKKITLECSQTMGHDKMYWYQQDPGMELHLIHYSYGVNSTEKGDLSSESTVSRIRTEHFPLTLESARPSHTSQYLCASSLTGTNEKLFFGSGTQLSVL.

The rearrangement links TRBV11-2 to TRBJ1-2, with D tentatively TRBD1 (5 bases). Germline loops: CDR1 SGHAT, CDR2 FQNNGV. The CDR3 consists of 13 residues. V lost 4 bases to trimming and J lost 2 bases, with 8 bases between them. CDR3 sequence (DNA): TGTGCCAGCAGCTACGGGGGGAACTATGGCTACACCTTC. Protein product: CASSYGGNYGYTF.

Comments on this clone: In the same sample, other DNA sequences code for this CDR3. The chain has TRBV7-3 and TRBJ2-1, with 8 bases matching TRBD2. The germline gives CDR1 SGHTA, CDR2 FQGTGA. The junction had 3 bases not matched to a gene; V was cut back by 3 bases and J by 2 bases. This CDR3 spans 15 amino acids. The CDR3 is CASSLSGGPYNEQFF. For the CDR3, the DNA is TGTGCCAGCAGCTTGAGCGGGGGTCCCTACAATGAGCAGTTCTTC.

This clone was counted only a few times. The chain uses TRBV19 and TRBJ1-5; TRBD1 agrees at 7 bases. Trimming took 1 base from V and 7 from J; bases not matched to a gene: 7. The CDR3 is made up of 15 amino acids. Per the germline V gene, CDR1 is LNHDA and CDR2 is SQIVND (reference sequence). As DNA, the CDR3 is TGTGCCAGTAGTATAGTGCGACAGGGCAGACAGCCCCAGCATTTT. This gives the protein CASSIVRQGRQPQHF.

The chain joins TRBV6-5 to TRBJ1-5, with TRBD1 matching 8 bases. The germline CDR1 and CDR2 sequences are MNHEY and SVGAGI. The CDR3 consists of 15 residues. Losses at the gene ends were 10 bases for V and 4 bases for J; bases not matched to a gene: 12. For the CDR3, the DNA is TGTGCCACCCGGGCCGGAAGACAGGGGAATCAGCCCCAGCATTTT. Its protein is CATRAGRQGNQPQHF.

This clone was observed once. The chain links TRBV5-8 to TRBJ1-3, with D unresolved. The germline CDR1 and CDR2 sequences are SGHTS and YDEGEE. Trimming cost V 2 bases and J 1 base, with 4 bases left between them. The CDR3 is 13 amino acids. The CDR3 protein is CASSFTSGNTIYF. The CDR3 DNA reads as TGTGCCAGCAGCTTTACATCTGGAAACACCATATATTTT.

The V and J genes are TRBV2 and TRBJ2-7, with TRBD1 matching over 9 bases. V dropped 8 bases and J dropped 3; count of bases not matched to a gene: 5. The germline V gene encodes CDR1 SNHLY and CDR2 FYNNEI. The CDR3 is 13 residues long. The CDR3 reads CASAGTGLYEQYF. The DNA for the CDR3 is TGTGCCAGCGCCGGGACAGGGCTCTACGAGCAGTACTTC.

This clone has only one observation. The chain joins TRBV5-1 to TRBJ2-2; 8 bases match TRBD1. V trimming: 0 bases; J trimming: 6 bases; junction bases outside the gene matches: 4. In germline, CDR1 is SGHRS, CDR2 YFSETQ. This CDR3 is 15 amino acids long. CDR3 in amino acids: CASSLGQGASGELFF. CDR3 sequence (DNA): TGCGCCAGCAGCTTGGGTCAGGGGGCATCCGGGGAGCTGTTTTTT.

The chain employs TRBV4-1 and TRBJ1-5; 8 bases line up with TRBD1. The CDR3 is made up of 15 amino acids. V lost 4 bases, J lost 6 bases, and 8 bases stayed unmatched. Germline CDR1 is MGHRA and CDR2 is YSYEKL. The CDR3 here is CASSRTDRESQPQHF. DNA of the CDR3: TGCGCCAGCAGCCGGACGGACAGGGAGAGTCAGCCCCAGCATTTT.

CDR3 in amino acids: CASRADLSGIETQYF. The CDR3 DNA reads as TGTGCCAGCAGGGCCGATCTTAGCGGGATTGAGACCCAGTACTTC. The chain couples TRBV6-6 to TRBJ2-5, with 8 bases identical to TRBD2. The length of the CDR3 is 15 residues. After removal of 6 bases from V and 5 bases from J, the junction contained 11 bases not matched to a gene. Germline CDR1 reads MNHNY; CDR2 reads SVGAGI (reference sequence).

J is TRBJ2-1 and V is TRBV7-3, with D perhaps matching TRBD1 (6 bases). Germline CDR1 is SGHTA and CDR2 is FQGTGA. The CDR3 is 15 amino acids. V was pared by 5 bases and J by 3 bases, with 14 bases between. CDR3 in DNA: TGTGCCAGCAGCCCAAGGGGGTTCGACTACAATGAGCAGTTCTTC. This sequence encodes CASSPRGFDYNEQFF.

This clone turned up a few times. V and J are TRBV4-3 and TRBJ1-4; maybe TRBD1 (6 bases). Trimming took off 0 bases at V and 7 bases at J, with 15 bases between the two ends. The CDR3 sequence is 16 residues long. Germline V gene sequence: CDR1 LGHNA, CDR2 YSLEER. CDR3 DNA sequence: TGCGCCAGCAGCCAAGAGGTCAGGGGCAAAAGTGAAAAACTGTTTTTT. Protein: CASSQEVRGKSEKLFF.

This rearrangement joins TRBV6-6 to TRBJ1-5; D unresolved. The CDR3 sequence is 15 residues long. V was trimmed by 4 bases and J by 0 bases, leaving 10 bases between them. The germline CDR1 and CDR2 sequences are MNHNY and SVGAGI (reference sequence). The chain's CDR3 is CASSSGISSNQPQHF. In DNA, the CDR3 is TGTGCCAGCAGTTCGGGAATAAGTAGCAATCAGCCCCAGCATTTT.

The CDR3, as DNA: TGTGCCAGCAGCCCTCTGACAGGGCGGTATAATTCACCCCTCCACTTT. Protein: CASSPLTGRYNSPLHF. The rearrangement joins TRBV5-4 to TRBJ1-6; 7 bases fit TRBD1. CDR1 and CDR2 (germline): SGHNT, YYREEE (reference sequence). V trimming: 4 bases; J trimming: 4 bases; junction bases outside the gene matches: 8. The CDR3 totals 16 residues.

The V and J genes are TRBV11-2 and TRBJ2-1; possible D gene TRBD1, 6 bases. V lost 5 bases to trimming and J lost 7 bases, with 15 bases between them. The germline gives CDR1 SGHAT, CDR2 FQNNGV. This CDR3 is built from 14 residues. The CDR3 spells CASSQPRGINEQFF. CDR3 sequence (DNA): TGTGCCAGCAGCCAGCCCAGGGGTATTAATGAGCAGTTCTTC.

V gene TRBV7-2 combines with J gene TRBJ2-7; 7 bases align to TRBD1. The germline V gene has CDR1 SGHTA and CDR2 FQGNSA. V was pared by 1 base and J by 4 bases, with 7 bases of the junction left unmatched. The CDR3 totals 15 residues. The CDR3 coding sequence is TGTGCCAGCAGCTTAGAAGAAGGGGGCCCGTACGAGCAGTACTTC. Amino acids: CASSLEEGGPYEQYF.

This sequence joins TRBV5-8 and TRBJ2-7; 11 bases are a match to TRBD1. The CDR3 spans 16 residues. Germline trimming cut 2 bases from V and 3 bases from J; bases unmatched to any gene: 7. Germline V CDR1 and CDR2: SGHTS, YDEGEE. The CDR3 coding sequence is TGTGCCAGCAGCTTACCACCGGGACAGGGGGGCTACGAGCAGTACTTC. Amino acids: CASSLPPGQGGYEQYF.

This clone has more than one count but fewer than ten. The genes are TRBV6-5 and TRBJ2-7; possibly TRBD1 for D (5 bases). From germline, CDR1 is MNHEY and CDR2 SVGAGI. Deletions cut 0 bases from V and 0 bases from J, with 12 bases between. The CDR3 spans 16 residues. The CDR3: CASSYSLGRNSYEQYF. The CDR3 coding sequence is TGTGCCAGCAGTTACTCTTTGGGGCGAAACTCCTACGAGCAGTACTTC.

This chain connects TRBV27 to TRBJ1-2, with D possibly being TRBD1 (5 bases). Trimming pared 5 bases from V and 3 bases from J, leaving 19 bases between. This CDR3 has 16 residues. The germline V gene has CDR1 MNHEY and CDR2 SMNVEV (reference sequence). In DNA, the CDR3 is TGTGCCAGCAGTCCGCTAGACAGAACCCTATACTATGGCTACACCTTC. Translated, it gives CASSPLDRTLYYGYTF.

The chain joins TRBV27 to TRBJ2-2; TRBD2 aligns across 9 bases. With V trimmed by 6 bases and J by 5 bases, 4 bases remained unmatched. The CDR3 spans 14 residues. Germline assignment: CDR1 MNHEY and CDR2 SMNVEV (reference sequence). The DNA for the CDR3 is TGTGCCAGCAGAGGGCTAGCGGGAACCGGGGAGCTGTTTTTT. This gives the protein CASRGLAGTGELFF.

The chain links TRBV7-8 to TRBJ2-1; 9 positions agree with TRBD2. Germline V gene lookup returns CDR1 SGHVS and CDR2 FQNEAQ. Trimming removed 3 bases from V and 3 bases from J; junction bases left unmatched: 3. This CDR3 is 15 amino acids long. CDR3 loop: CASSFVAGVYNEQFF. The CDR3 DNA reads TGTGCCAGCAGCTTTGTAGCGGGGGTCTACAATGAGCAGTTCTTC.

This clone appeared once. One end of the junction varies from germline; a read error may be responsible. This sequence joins TRBV7-8 and TRBJ2-1; D may be TRBD2 (6 bases). CDR1 is SGHVS, CDR2 FQNEAQ, per germline. The CDR3 consists of 12 residues. The CDR3 DNA sequence: TGTGCCAGCAGCCCGGACTACATTGAGCAGTTCTTC. Protein sequence: CASSPDYIEQFF. Looking up the rest from reference TRBV7-8 and TRBJ2-1 gives the full variable domain: GAGVSQSPRYKVAKRGQDVALRCDPISGHVSLFWYQQALGQGPEFLTYFQNEAQLDKSGLPSDRFFAERPEGSVSTLKIQRTQQEDSAVYLCASSPDYIEQFFGPGTRLTVL.

The chain recombines TRBV18 with TRBJ2-2; the match to TRBD1 covers 7 bases. This CDR3 comprises 15 residues. After removal of 4 bases from V and 5 bases from J, the junction contained 7 bases not matched to a gene. The germline V gene encodes CDR1 KGHSH and CDR2 LQKENI. The CDR3 region has the DNA TGTGCCAGCTCACTCATACAGGGGAAAACCGGGGAGCTGTTTTTT. Translated: CASSLIQGKTGELFF.

A few counts support this clone. The chain links TRBV7-9 to TRBJ2-7; no definite D call. Looked up from germline, CDR1 is SEHNR and CDR2 is FQNEAQ (reference sequence). The CDR3 covers 15 residues. V shed 3 bases and J shed 3 bases, with 15 bases lying between them. CDR3 nucleotides: TGTGCCAGCAGCTTTGGGCAGGCGAGCATCTACGAGCAGTACTTC. Translating it yields CASSFGQASIYEQYF.

The V and J genes are TRBV4-2 and TRBJ1-5; D is unresolved. Germline V CDR1 and CDR2: LGHNA, YNFKEQ. The V end lost 1 base, the J end lost 2 bases, and 9 bases lay between the germline ends. CDR3 size: 15 residues. The CDR3 loop reads CASSQGRGGNQPQHF. The CDR3, as DNA: TGTGCCAGCAGCCAAGGACGGGGTGGCAATCAGCCCCAGCATTTT.

This clone was counted a single time. The chain combines TRBV5-4 with TRBJ2-5; D is perhaps TRBD1 (5 bases). Germline V gene lookup returns CDR1 SGHNT and CDR2 YYREEE (reference sequence). V lost 5 bases, J lost 4 bases, and 15 bases lay in between. CDR3 length equals 14 residues. This CDR3 reads CASRKGLLGETQYF. In DNA, the CDR3 is TGTGCCAGCAGAAAGGGGTTACTGGGAGAGACCCAGTACTTC.

The gene calls are TRBV3-1 (or the pseudogene TRBV3-2) and TRBJ2-2; perhaps TRBD2 as D (5 bases). The CDR3 length is 16 residues. Trimming stripped 1 base from V and 4 bases from J, with 13 bases between. Germline V gene lookup returns CDR1 LGHDT and CDR2 YNNKEL (reference sequence). Written as DNA, the CDR3 is TGTGCCAGCAGCCAAGTGACCGGGGTAGTCACCGGGGAGCTGTTTTTT. Its translation is CASSQVTGVVTGELFF.

This chain uses TRBV20-1 with TRBJ2-3, with D perhaps matching TRBD2 (5 bases). Germline values: CDR1 DFQATT, CDR2 SNEGSKA (reference sequence). This CDR3 spans 15 amino acids. The germline V and J ends were trimmed by 3 bases and 4 bases, with 17 bases remaining between them. The CDR3 spells CSASWVGSGSDTQYF. DNA for the CDR3: TGCAGTGCTAGTTGGGTGGGGAGCGGTTCAGATACGCAGTATTTT.